The entry below gives a single T cell receptor beta chain sequence along with its context. The data stem from a study of blood T cell repertoires in COVID-19. Overall study context: In each case, the material was cDNA or gDNA derived from T cells, B-cell-depleted T cells, or PBMCs.

Libraries were prepared by immunoSEQ multiplex PCR; TCRdb keeps only in-frame clonotypes and omits some of them. The table lists 150,000 to 200,000 clones, 70% to 90% of them singletons. Participants came from roughly 25 US areas, aged about 18 to 100 years. Donors in Cohort 3 counted as recovered after two negative PCRs, clearance, or symptom resolution. Per germline, CDR1 LNHNV and CDR2 YYDKDF (reference sequence). V shed 1 base, J shed 0 bases, and the junction held 2 bases outside the gene matches. The CDR3 has 16 residues. What was sequenced was PBMCs or T cells enriched from blood (not recorded which). This chain uses TRBV15 with TRBJ1-5, with 8 bases aligning to TRBD1. The receptor was isolated from a woman under 30 who had recovered from COVID-19. The CDR3 region has the DNA TGTGCCACCAGCAGAGCGACAGGGGTTAGCAATCAGCCCCAGCATTTT. Amino acids: CATSRATGVSNQPQHF. The whole variable domain, remainder taken from reference TRBV15 and TRBJ1-5, is DAMVIQNPRYQVTQFGKPVTLSCSQTLNHNVMYWYQQKSSQAPKLLFHYYDKDFNNEADTPDNFQSRRPNTSFCFLDIRSPGLGDTAMYLCATSRATGVSNQPQHFGDGTRLSIL.